This record covers a single TCR beta chain. As yet, its antigen is unknown. Germline CDR1 reads MDHEN; CDR2 reads SYDVKM. This CDR3 region has 13 residues. The trim removed 6 bases at V and 14 bases at J, leaving 14 bases unmatched. This specimen belongs to a study of graft-versus-host responses after intestinal transplantation. Whole-study context: Anti-thymocyte globulin induction preceded two to four years of tacrolimus and steroid maintenance in all recipients.

The repertoire was sequenced with immunoSEQ multiplex PCR; TCRdb's copy has only in-frame clones and lacks some. The table has some 45,000 clones, more than 85% seen once. General observations from the study: Allografts of patients with graft-donor T cell macrochimerism showed high graft-versus-host to host-versus-graft clone ratios.

The gene calls are TRBV28 and TRBJ2-3, with 7 bases fitting TRBD2. The receptor comes from a human patient who received an intestinal transplant, so some T cells may come from the graft donor. This sample comprised PBMCs, obtained 524 days after transplant. CDR3 loop: CASSPGRAGLWYF. The CDR3 coding sequence is TGTGCCAGCAGCCCCGGGAGAGCGGGGTTATGGTATTTT.